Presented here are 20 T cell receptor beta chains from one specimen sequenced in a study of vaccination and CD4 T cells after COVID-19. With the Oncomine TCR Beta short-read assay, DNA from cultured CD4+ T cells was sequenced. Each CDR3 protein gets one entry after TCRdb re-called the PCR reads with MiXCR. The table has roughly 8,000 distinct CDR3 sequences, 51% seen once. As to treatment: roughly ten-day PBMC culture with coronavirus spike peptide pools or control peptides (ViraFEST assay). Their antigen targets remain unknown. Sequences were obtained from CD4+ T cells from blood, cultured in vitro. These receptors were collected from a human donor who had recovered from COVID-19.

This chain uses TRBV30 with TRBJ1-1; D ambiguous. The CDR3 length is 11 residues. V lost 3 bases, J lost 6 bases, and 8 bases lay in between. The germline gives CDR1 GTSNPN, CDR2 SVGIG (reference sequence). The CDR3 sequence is CAWSSVPEAFF. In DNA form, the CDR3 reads TGTGCCTGGAGCAGCGTTCCTGAAGCTTTCTTT.

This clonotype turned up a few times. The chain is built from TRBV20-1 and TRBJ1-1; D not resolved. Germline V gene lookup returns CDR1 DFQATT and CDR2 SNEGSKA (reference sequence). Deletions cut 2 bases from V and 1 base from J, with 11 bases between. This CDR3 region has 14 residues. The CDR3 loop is CSARRAPANTEAFF. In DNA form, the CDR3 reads TGCAGTGCTAGAAGGGCCCCTGCGAACACTGAAGCTTTCTTT.

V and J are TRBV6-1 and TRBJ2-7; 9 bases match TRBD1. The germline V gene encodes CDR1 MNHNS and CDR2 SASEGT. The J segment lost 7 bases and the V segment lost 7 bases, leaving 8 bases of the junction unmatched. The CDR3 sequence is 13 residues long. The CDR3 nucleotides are TGTGCCAGCATCCGGGACAGGGACGGGGAGCAGTACTTC. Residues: CASIRDRDGEQYF.

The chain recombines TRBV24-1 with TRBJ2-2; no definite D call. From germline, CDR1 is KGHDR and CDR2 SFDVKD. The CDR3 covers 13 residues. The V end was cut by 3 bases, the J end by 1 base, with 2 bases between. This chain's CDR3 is CATSDQNTGELFF. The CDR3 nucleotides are TGTGCCACCAGTGATCAGAACACCGGGGAGCTGTTTTTT.

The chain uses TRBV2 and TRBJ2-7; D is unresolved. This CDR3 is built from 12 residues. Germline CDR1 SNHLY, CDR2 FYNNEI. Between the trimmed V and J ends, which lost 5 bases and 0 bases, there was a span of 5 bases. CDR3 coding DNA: TGTGCCAGCAGTTATTTCTCCTACGAGCAGTACTTC. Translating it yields CASSYFSYEQYF.

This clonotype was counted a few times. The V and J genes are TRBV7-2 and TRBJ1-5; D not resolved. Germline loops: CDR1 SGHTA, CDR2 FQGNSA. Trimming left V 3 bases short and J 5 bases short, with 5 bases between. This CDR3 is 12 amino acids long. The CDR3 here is CASSFFDQPQHF. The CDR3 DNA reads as TGTGCCAGCAGCTTCTTTGATCAGCCCCAGCATTTT. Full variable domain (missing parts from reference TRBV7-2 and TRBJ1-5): GAGVSQSPSNKVTEKGKDVELRCDPISGHTALYWYRQSLGQGLEFLIYFQGNSAPDKSGLPSDRFSAERTGGSVSTLTIQRTQQEDSAVYLCASSFFDQPQHFGDGTRLSIL.

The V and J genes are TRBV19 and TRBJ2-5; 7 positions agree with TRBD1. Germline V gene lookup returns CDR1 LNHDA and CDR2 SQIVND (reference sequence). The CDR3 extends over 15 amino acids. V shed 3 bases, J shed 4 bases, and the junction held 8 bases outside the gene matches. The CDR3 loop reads CASSMGDRAGETQYF. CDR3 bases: TGTGCCAGTAGTATGGGTGACAGGGCGGGAGAGACCCAGTACTTC. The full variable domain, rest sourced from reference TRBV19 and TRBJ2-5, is DGGITQSPKYLFRKEGQNVTLSCEQNLNHDAMYWYRQDPGQGLRLIYYSQIVNDFQKGDIAEGYSVSREKKESFPLTVTSAQKNPTAFYLCASSMGDRAGETQYFGPGTRLLVL.

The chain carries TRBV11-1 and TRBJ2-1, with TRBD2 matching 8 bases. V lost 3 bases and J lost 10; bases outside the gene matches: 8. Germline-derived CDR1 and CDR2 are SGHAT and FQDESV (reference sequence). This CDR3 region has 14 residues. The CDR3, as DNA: TGTGCCAGCAGCTTGGGACTAGGTCGTCGGGAGCAGTTCTTC. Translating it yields CASSLGLGRREQFF.

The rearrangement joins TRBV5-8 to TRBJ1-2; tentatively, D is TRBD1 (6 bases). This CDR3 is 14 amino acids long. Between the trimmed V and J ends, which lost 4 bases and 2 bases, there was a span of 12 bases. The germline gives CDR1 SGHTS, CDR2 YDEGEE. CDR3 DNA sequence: TGTGCCAGCAGCCCGGGACACCGGAACTATGGCTACACCTTC. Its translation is CASSPGHRNYGYTF.

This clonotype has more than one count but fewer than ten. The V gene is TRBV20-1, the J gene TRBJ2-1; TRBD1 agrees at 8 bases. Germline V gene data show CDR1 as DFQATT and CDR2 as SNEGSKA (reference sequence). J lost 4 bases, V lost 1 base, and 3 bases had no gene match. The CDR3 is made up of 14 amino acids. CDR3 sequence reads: CSARGGQGYNEQFF. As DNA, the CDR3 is TGCAGTGCTAGAGGCGGACAGGGATACAATGAGCAGTTCTTC.

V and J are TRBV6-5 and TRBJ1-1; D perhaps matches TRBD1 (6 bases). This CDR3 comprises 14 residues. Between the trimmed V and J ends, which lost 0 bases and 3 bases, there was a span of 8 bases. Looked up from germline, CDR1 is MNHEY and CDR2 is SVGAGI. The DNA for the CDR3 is TGTGCCAGCAGTTACTCGGCAGGGGACACTGAAGCTTTCTTT. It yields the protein CASSYSAGDTEAFF.

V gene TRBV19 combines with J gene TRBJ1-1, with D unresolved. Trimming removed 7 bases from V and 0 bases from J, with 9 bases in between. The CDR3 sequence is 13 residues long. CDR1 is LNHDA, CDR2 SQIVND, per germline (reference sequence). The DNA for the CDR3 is TGTGCCAGTAAAGGCAGGTTGAACACTGAAGCTTTCTTT. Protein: CASKGRLNTEAFF. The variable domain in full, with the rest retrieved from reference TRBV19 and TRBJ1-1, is DGGITQSPKYLFRKEGQNVTLSCEQNLNHDAMYWYRQDPGQGLRLIYYSQIVNDFQKGDIAEGYSVSREKKESFPLTVTSAQKNPTAFYLCASKGRLNTEAFFGQGTRLTVV.

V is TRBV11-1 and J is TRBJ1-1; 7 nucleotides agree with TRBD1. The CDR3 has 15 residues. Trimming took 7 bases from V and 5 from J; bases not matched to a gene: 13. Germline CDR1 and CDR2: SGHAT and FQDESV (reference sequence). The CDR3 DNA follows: TGTGCCAGCACCCGAGACAGGGCGAGTGGGACTGAAGCTTTCTTT. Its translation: CASTRDRASGTEAFF. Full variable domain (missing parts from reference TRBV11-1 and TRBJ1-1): EAEVAQSPRYKITEKSQAVAFWCDPISGHATLYWYRQILGQGPELLVQFQDESVVDDSQLPKDRFSAERLKGVDSTLKIQPAELGDSAMYLCASTRDRASGTEAFFGQGTRLTVV.

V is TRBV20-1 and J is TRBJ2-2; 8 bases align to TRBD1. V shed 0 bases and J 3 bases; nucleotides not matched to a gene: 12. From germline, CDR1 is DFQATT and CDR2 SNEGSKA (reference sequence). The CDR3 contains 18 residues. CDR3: CSARDRRGAGGDTGELFF. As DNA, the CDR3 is TGCAGTGCTAGAGACCGACGTGGGGCAGGGGGCGACACCGGGGAGCTGTTTTTT.

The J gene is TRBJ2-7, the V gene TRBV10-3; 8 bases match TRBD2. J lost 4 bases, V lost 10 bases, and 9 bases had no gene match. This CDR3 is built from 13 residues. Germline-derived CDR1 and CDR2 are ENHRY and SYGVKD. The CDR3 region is CASQAGVGYEQYF. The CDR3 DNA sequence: TGTGCCAGCCAAGCGGGAGTAGGGTACGAGCAGTACTTC.

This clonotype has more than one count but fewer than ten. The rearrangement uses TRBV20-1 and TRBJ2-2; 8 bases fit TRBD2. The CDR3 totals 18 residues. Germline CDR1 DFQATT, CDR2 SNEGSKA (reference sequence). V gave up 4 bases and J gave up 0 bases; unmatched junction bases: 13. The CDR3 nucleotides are TGCAGTGCTACAGAAGCGGGAGACCCGTTCGCGAACACCGGGGAGCTGTTTTTT. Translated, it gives CSATEAGDPFANTGELFF.

The CDR3 nucleotides are TGTGCCACTCAACACGGGACGGCCGTCGGTGAGCAGTTCTTC. This translates into CATQHGTAVGEQFF. This sequence joins TRBV24-1 and TRBJ2-1, with D perhaps being TRBD1 or TRBD2 (5 bases each). The CDR3 has 14 amino acids. The V gene's germline CDR1 is KGHDR and CDR2 SFDVKD. Trimming left V 10 bases short and J 9 bases short, with 21 bases between.

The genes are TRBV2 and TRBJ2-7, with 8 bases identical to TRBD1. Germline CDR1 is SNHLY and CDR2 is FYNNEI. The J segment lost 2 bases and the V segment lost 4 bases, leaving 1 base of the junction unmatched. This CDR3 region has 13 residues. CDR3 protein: CASSAGGAYEQYF. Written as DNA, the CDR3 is TGTGCCAGCAGTGCAGGGGGCGCCTACGAGCAGTACTTC. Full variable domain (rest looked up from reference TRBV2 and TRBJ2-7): EPEVTQTPSHQVTQMGQEVILRCVPISNHLYFYWYRQILGQKVEFLVSFYNNEISEKSEIFDDQFSVERPDGSNFTLKIRSTKLEDSAMYFCASSAGGAYEQYFGPGTRLTVT.

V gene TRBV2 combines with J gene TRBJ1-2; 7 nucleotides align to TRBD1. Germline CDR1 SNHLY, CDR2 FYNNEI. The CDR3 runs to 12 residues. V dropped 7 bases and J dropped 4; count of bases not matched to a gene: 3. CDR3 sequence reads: CASNRQGYGYTF. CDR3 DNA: TGTGCCAGCAATCGACAGGGCTATGGCTACACCTTC.

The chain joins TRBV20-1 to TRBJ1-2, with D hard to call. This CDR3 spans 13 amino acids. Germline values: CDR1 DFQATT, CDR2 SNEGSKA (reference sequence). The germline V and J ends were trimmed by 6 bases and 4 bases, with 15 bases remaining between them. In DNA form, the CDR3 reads TGCAGTGCCATCGAAAAGGGTTTCTATGGCTACACCTTC. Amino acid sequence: CSAIEKGFYGYTF.